Listed below are T cell receptor beta chains from one sample, sequenced in a study of cytomegalovirus exposure and HLA in healthy donors. Only in-frame clones appear in the TCRdb table, and some are missing; sequencing was by immunoSEQ multiplex PCR. Here the sample spans 190,000 or so clones, roughly four fifths being singletons. The source material was PBMCs. These receptor sequences come from a woman aged 45-59 years in good health and CMV-seropositive. CDR3s leave out the opening cysteine and the closing phenylalanine or tryptophan. Each record gives: J gene, V gene, CDR3 protein.

>TRBJ2-7|TRBV4-2
ASSQVAGTGGTYEQY
>TRBJ2-3|TRBV7-2
ASSLVRGSSTDTQY
>TRBJ2-1|TRBV5-4
ASSSGLGYNEQF
>TRBJ2-1|TRBV7-9
ASIRLAPYNEQF
>TRBJ2-7|TRBV7-9
ASDMGAEQY
>TRBJ1-2|TRBV5-4
ASSSGGTGGPNYGYT
>TRBJ2-3|TRBV28
ASSGTGSRLTDTQY
>.|TRBV10-3
AIRSEGYEQY
>TRBJ2-5|TRBV27
ASSSEAGGPQETQY
>TRBJ2-1|TRBV30
ACWTGTTNNEQF
>TRBJ2-7|TRBV11-3
ASSSRQVSIEQY
>TRBJ2-4|TRBV2
ASRSRLAKNIQY
>TRBJ2-7|TRBV28
AVQEQGELSYEQY
>TRBJ1-5|TRBV11-3
ASTPSGVYSNQPQH
>TRBJ1-5|TRBV19
ASSLGQGYGKPQH
>TRBJ1-1|TRBV5-4
ASSLGQTKRTEAF
>TRBJ2-7|TRBV4-1
ASSQGSRDGRLGEQY
>.|TRBV4-1
ASSHGLGEGSYEQY
>TRBJ1-4|TRBV25-1
ASSGRGQGFEKLF
>TRBJ2-7|TRBV19
ASSSPTGSSYEQY
>TRBJ1-5|TRBV19
ASSIERGSNQPQH
>TRBJ1-3|TRBV4-1
ASRPGQISGNTIY
>TRBJ1-5|TRBV27
ASSFGGDSNQPQH
>TRBJ2-5|TRBV10-3
AISDRGLEETQY
>TRBJ2-2|TRBV14
ASKARPTGELF
>TRBJ2-3|TRBV28
ASSLGWTSGTDTQY
>TRBJ2-3|TRBV27
ASSPTRTGRADTQY
>TRBJ1-1|TRBV5-1
ASSVDREYTEAF
>TRBJ2-1|TRBV5-1
ASSLDYSSYNEQF
>TRBJ2-2|TRBV7-8
ASSSSVSGRYGTGELF
>TRBJ2-3|TRBV6-5
ASSSSSSASRTQY
>TRBJ2-7|TRBV28
ASSGTPYEQY
>TRBJ2-2|TRBV27
ASGPRRTSNTGELF
>TRBJ2-2|TRBV5-1
ASSLGSSGITGELF
>TRBJ1-2|TRBV27
ASSSLRTGYYGYT
>TRBJ2-1|TRBV5-1
ASSLSYSSYNEQF
>TRBJ2-6|TRBV5-4
ASSHSSGANVLT
>TRBJ2-7|TRBV7-9
ASSSDRVYEQY
>TRBJ2-2|TRBV7-2
ASSGLAGTGELF
>TRBJ1-5|TRBV4-1
ASSPGTGEYSNQPQH
>TRBJ2-7|TRBV7-9
ASSETDRVPYEQY
>TRBJ2-2|TRBV5-4
ASSLGRTGVGELF